Following are 10 T cell receptor beta chains from one sample sequenced in a study of T cell repertoires and Cas9 in healthy adults. Sequencing used immunoSEQ multiplex PCR; TCRdb keeps in-frame clones, though not all of them. The sample gives more than 20,000 clones, around nine tenths of which show up once; 0.69% is in the top ten. Sequencing used CD4+ effector T cells (CD127+, CD25-, CD137-, CD154-) from PBMCs; culture status not recorded. Receptors originate from a human donor in good health.

The CDR3 nucleotides read TGTGCCATCAGTGAGGGGACAGGGGAGGCCGGGGAGCTGTTTTTT. It is translated as CAISEGTGEAGELFF. The chain has TRBV10-3 and TRBJ2-2; 10 bases line up with TRBD1. After removal of 2 bases from V and 6 bases from J, the junction contained 3 bases not matched to a gene. CDR3 length equals 15 residues. CDR1 ENHRY and CDR2 SYGVKD come from the germline V gene.

The gene calls are TRBV19 and TRBJ1-5; 9 bases map to TRBD1. The V gene's germline CDR1 is LNHDA and CDR2 SQIVND (reference sequence). The CDR3 has 15 residues. The ends lost 5 bases at V and 4 bases at J; junction bases unmatched: 6. CDR3 nucleotides: TGTGCCAGTAGTTGGGACAGGGAACCAAATCAGCCCCAGCATTTT. Its protein product is CASSWDREPNQPQHF.

The chain uses TRBV2 and TRBJ1-1; TRBD1 might be the D (5 bases). The V end lost 1 base, the J end lost 5 bases, and 20 bases lay between the germline ends. Germline V gene lookup returns CDR1 SNHLY and CDR2 FYNNEI. This CDR3 contains 17 residues. CDR3 region: CASSEDGAWDIRTEAFF. CDR3 DNA: TGTGCCAGCAGTGAAGATGGGGCTTGGGATATCAGGACTGAAGCTTTCTTT.

The table lists this clone with a few counts. The V gene is TRBV6-1, the J gene TRBJ1-2; no clear D. The CDR3 contains 15 residues. V was trimmed by 4 bases and J by 2 bases, leaving 14 bases between them. Germline lookup yields CDR1 MNHNS and CDR2 SASEGT. CDR3 sequence reads: CASSVAGVTNYGYTF. CDR3 nucleotides: TGTGCCAGCAGTGTTGCTGGGGTGACGAACTATGGCTACACCTTC.

This sequence joins TRBV7-2 and TRBJ1-2; TRBD1 aligns across 7 bases. The junction had 16 bases not matched to a gene; V was cut back by 5 bases and J by 4 bases. Germline values: CDR1 SGHTA, CDR2 FQGNSA. The CDR3 sequence is 17 residues long. CDR3 in amino acids: CASSGDSGDGKTYGYTF. The DNA of the CDR3 is TGTGCCAGCAGCGGGGACAGCGGAGACGGAAAGACCTATGGCTACACCTTC.

This chain connects TRBV14 to TRBJ2-2, with D perhaps matching TRBD1 or TRBD2 (5 bases each). V was trimmed by 1 base and J by 3 bases, leaving 12 bases between them. Germline V gene data show CDR1 as SGHDN and CDR2 as FVKESK. This CDR3 spans 16 amino acids. This CDR3 reads CASSQVGTEYTGELFF. For the CDR3, the DNA is TGTGCCAGCAGCCAAGTCGGGACGGAGTACACCGGGGAGCTGTTTTTT.

The chain couples TRBV6-1 to TRBJ1-2; the D is unclear. V gave up 1 base and J gave up 7 bases, with 10 bases separating them. CDR3 length equals 13 residues. Germline values: CDR1 MNHNS, CDR2 SASEGT. The CDR3 is CASSEVRGGGYTF. The DNA for the CDR3 is TGTGCCAGCAGTGAAGTCCGGGGAGGTGGCTACACCTTC.

In this sample, this clone turned up once. The gene calls are TRBV4-2 and TRBJ1-2, with 7 bases that match TRBD1. Germline CDR1 and CDR2: LGHNA and YNFKEQ. Losses at the gene ends were 1 base for V and 3 bases for J; bases not matched to a gene: 8. The CDR3 extends over 16 amino acids. The CDR3 loop is CASSQGFPGGDYGYTF. Here the CDR3 DNA reads TGTGCCAGCAGCCAAGGGTTTCCAGGGGGAGACTATGGCTACACCTTC.

The rearrangement uses TRBV18 and TRBJ2-7; 8 nucleotides line up with TRBD1. CDR3 length equals 15 residues. J lost 5 bases, V lost 2 bases, and 8 bases had no gene match. CDR1 is KGHSH and CDR2 is LQKENI in the germline V gene. The CDR3: CASSPGLSGGNEQYF. The CDR3 DNA sequence: TGTGCCAGCTCACCAGGCTTGTCAGGGGGCAACGAGCAGTACTTC.

The chain recombines TRBV6-1 with TRBJ1-6; 8 positions match TRBD1. The CDR3 covers 13 residues. The germline V gene has CDR1 MNHNS and CDR2 SASEGT. J lost 10 bases, V lost 8 bases, and 7 bases had no gene match. CDR3 loop: CASVDTGGSPLHF. The CDR3 DNA reads as TGTGCCAGCGTAGATACAGGGGGATCACCCCTCCACTTT.